These 9 T cell receptor beta chains originate from one sample sequenced in a study. Treg sorting used a CD4+CD25+CD127-/low gate. TCRdb processed the 5' RACE reads anew with MiXCR; each CDR3 protein has one entry. Here the sample spans about 9,800 distinct CDR3 sequences, more than 20% being singletons. Sequencing was done on a sample of Tregs sorted from blood. These receptor sequences come from a female donor with breast cancer.

In the case of this clonotype: One junction end disagrees with the germline gene, perhaps due to a read error. The V and J genes are TRBV6-5 and TRBJ1-1, with D perhaps matching TRBD1 (5 bases). The CDR3 has 15 residues. Germline CDR1 is MNHEY and CDR2 is SVGAGI. The CDR3 nucleotides read TGTGCCAGCAGTTACTCCGGGGGAGTGAACACTGAAGCTTTTTTT. It is translated as CASSYSGGVNTEAFF.

By proportion, this clonotype is medium-sized. The J gene is TRBJ2-1, the V gene TRBV24-1; tentative D call: TRBD2 (5 bases). Germline-derived CDR1 and CDR2 are KGHDR and SFDVKD. The CDR3 extends over 14 amino acids. Between the trimmed V and J ends, which lost 6 bases and 1 base, there was a span of 9 bases. CDR3 region: CATSKAVSYNEQFF. The CDR3, as DNA: TGTGCCACCAGTAAAGCGGTATCCTACAATGAGCAGTTCTTC.

Judged by abundance, this clonotype is medium-sized. The chain has TRBV7-9 and TRBJ2-3; 15 nucleotides match TRBD2. Trimming cost V 3 bases and J 3 bases; bases outside gene matches: 1. This CDR3 is built from 16 residues. Germline lookup yields CDR1 SEHNR and CDR2 FQNEAQ (reference sequence). CDR3 nucleotides: TGTGCCAGCAGCTTCGGACTAGCGGGAGGGACAGATACGCAGTATTTT. This codes for CASSFGLAGGTDTQYF.

This clonotype is classed as medium-sized. The chain employs TRBV6-1 and TRBJ2-7, with D unclear. The V gene lost 5 bases and the J gene lost 3 bases, with 11 bases spanning the gap. CDR3 length equals 13 residues. The germline CDR1 and CDR2 sequences are MNHNS and SASEGT. This CDR3 is CASSRLESYEQYF. CDR3 DNA sequence: TGTGCCAGCAGTCGGCTAGAGAGCTACGAGCAGTACTTC.

This clonotype occurred a few times. This rearrangement joins TRBV5-5 to TRBJ2-4, with TRBD1 identical over 9 bases. Germline loops: CDR1 SGHKS, CDR2 YYEKEE (reference sequence). CDR3 size: 14 residues. The J segment lost 6 bases and the V segment lost 5 bases, leaving 6 bases of the junction unmatched. CDR3 in DNA: TGTGCCAGCAGGAGCGCGGGACAGGGAAACATTCAGTACTTC. Its protein is CASRSAGQGNIQYF. Combining the CDR3 with reference TRBV5-5 and TRBJ2-4 gives the whole variable domain DAGVTQSPTHLIKTRGQQVTLRCSPISGHKSVSWYQQVLGQGPQFIFQYYEKEERGRGNFPDRFSARQFPNYSSELNVNALLLGDSALYLCASRSAGQGNIQYFGAGTRLSVL.

By share, this clonotype counts as medium-sized (0.01 to 0.1%). The chain is built from TRBV6-5 and TRBJ2-7; D tentatively fits TRBD1 or TRBD2 (5 bases each). The CDR3 contains 14 residues. V was clipped by 2 bases and J by 2 bases, with 10 bases between them. Germline loops: CDR1 MNHEY, CDR2 SVGAGI. CDR3 in DNA: TGTGCCAGCAGTTACGGGGGTGGAACCTACGAGCAGTACTTC. The encoded protein is CASSYGGGTYEQYF.

V is TRBV3-1 and J is TRBJ2-1; 10 bases are a match to TRBD2. The CDR3 totals 13 residues. Looked up from germline, CDR1 is LGHDT and CDR2 is YNNKEL (reference sequence). Germline trimming cut 3 bases from V and 10 bases from J; bases unmatched to any gene: 3. The CDR3 protein is CASSHPGLAEQFF. The CDR3 bases are TGTGCCAGCAGCCACCCGGGACTAGCGGAGCAGTTCTTC.

In regard to this clonotype: A read error is possible here, since a much larger clone lies one base away. This rearrangement joins TRBV5-1 to TRBJ2-1; D not certain. The germline gives CDR1 SGHRS, CDR2 YFSETQ. The CDR3 is 11 residues long. In DNA, the CDR3 is TGCGCCAGCTTCAACTACAGTGAGCAGTTCTTC. This translates into CASFNYSEQFF.

This clonotype is deemed medium-sized. The V call is TRBV6-5, the J call TRBJ1-2; D gene uncertain. This CDR3 has 15 residues. Trimming removed 5 bases at V and 1 base at J, with 14 bases between. Germline V gives CDR1 MNHEY, CDR2 SVGAGI. This chain's CDR3 is CASSNLREVNYGYTF. The DNA for the CDR3 is TGTGCCAGCAGTAACCTCCGGGAAGTTAACTATGGCTACACCTTC.